This T cell receptor beta chain was identified during a study of CD8+ T cells in alopecia areata. Overall study: Administration of oral tofacitinib to treated patients was at 5 to 10 mg twice daily.

As for treatment: oral pan-JAK inhibitor, 5-10 mg twice daily. Study-wide results and limits: Many of the expanded lesional clones endured in scalp and blood while on tofacitinib. Alphabeta T cells residing in normal skin are also sequenced in scalp samples. Researchers report lesional scalp, most notably alopecia totalis/universalis, outstripped normal scalp in clonality.

About this clone: The antigen remains undetermined.

Investigators isolated RNA and reverse transcribed it into cDNA to act as the sequencing template. Profiled with immunoSEQ multiplex PCR; TCRdb holds only in-frame clones, not every one. The repertoire includes about 110,000 clones, 84% of them detected once, and under 25% sits in the top ten. This sequence was found in a human donor with alopecia areata. This material consisted of CD8+ T cells sorted from blood, taken at week 24, from a patient treated with tofacitinib.

CDR3 sequence: CASSALQGEADTQYF. The CDR3 region has the DNA TGTGCCAGCAGCGCATTACAGGGGGAGGCAGATACGCAGTATTTT. This rearrangement joins TRBV9 to TRBJ2-3; 8 bases align to TRBD1. The V and J ends lost 3 bases and 4 bases, in that order; junction bases with no gene match: 7. The V gene's germline CDR1 is SGDLS and CDR2 YYNGEE. This CDR3 comprises 15 residues.